This TCR beta chain was sequenced in a study of CD8+ T cells in alopecia areata. The overall study: After 6 to 18 months of tofacitinib, follow-up continued 6 months off drug.

The germline V gene has CDR1 SNHLY and CDR2 FYNNEI. V was trimmed by 10 bases and J by 4 bases, leaving 11 bases between them. This CDR3 region has 12 residues. General study findings and limits: Against the mouse data, patients shared TCRs less clearly, possibly for HLA reasons. Greater clonality was observed in lesional scalp samples, especially alopecia totalis/universalis, versus normal scalp.

Notes on this clone: What it recognizes is unknown.

RNA, once extracted, was reverse transcribed into cDNA for use as the sequencing template. This table comes from immunoSEQ multiplex PCR, and its TCRdb copy is limited to in-frame clones, with some not included. The sample yields fewer than 200,000 clones, around 50% seen once. The chain couples TRBV2 to TRBJ1-3, with no clear D. The sample here was CD4+ T cells sorted from blood, taken at week 0. The clonotype was recovered from a human donor with alopecia areata. Here the CDR3 DNA reads TGTGCCATCTCAGACTTGGGAAACACCATATATTTT. Translation gives CAISDLGNTIYF.